What follows is one T cell receptor (beta chain) and its context. This entry belongs to a study of blood T cell repertoires in COVID-19. Study-wide background: Sites across the United States, Italy and Spain contributed samples from acute and convalescent COVID-19. T cells, B-cell-depleted T cells, or PBMCs provided the cDNA or gDNA that served as material.

V lost 5 bases, J lost 5 bases, and 9 bases stayed unmatched. CDR1 and CDR2 (germline): MDHEN, SYDVKM. This CDR3 has 15 residues. Here immunoSEQ multiplex PCR was the method, and the copy in TCRdb shows in-frame clones only, minus some. Seen here are approximately 300,000 clones, 86% observed once, and the top ten hold under 2%. The source of this sequence is a woman in her 50s with acute or convalescent COVID-19. The sample comprised peripheral blood. This chain links TRBV28 with TRBJ1-1, with TRBD1 matching over 9 bases. CDR3: CASSTPGTGYTEAFF. As DNA, the CDR3 is TGTGCCAGCAGTACCCCCGGGACAGGGTATACTGAAGCTTTCTTT.